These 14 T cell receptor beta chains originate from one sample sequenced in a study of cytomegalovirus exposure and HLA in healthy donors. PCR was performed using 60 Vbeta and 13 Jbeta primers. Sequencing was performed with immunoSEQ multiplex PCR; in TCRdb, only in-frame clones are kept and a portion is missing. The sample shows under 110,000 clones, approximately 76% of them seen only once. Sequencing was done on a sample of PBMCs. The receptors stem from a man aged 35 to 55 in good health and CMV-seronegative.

The CDR3 region is CASSIRANEKLFF. The CDR3 DNA follows: TGTGCCAGTAGTATACGTGCTAATGAAAAACTGTTTTTT. The chain uses TRBV19 and TRBJ1-4; unclear D gene. The V gene lost 2 bases and the J gene lost 3 bases, with 4 bases spanning the gap. The CDR3 is 13 amino acids. Germline loops: CDR1 LNHDA, CDR2 SQIVND (reference sequence).

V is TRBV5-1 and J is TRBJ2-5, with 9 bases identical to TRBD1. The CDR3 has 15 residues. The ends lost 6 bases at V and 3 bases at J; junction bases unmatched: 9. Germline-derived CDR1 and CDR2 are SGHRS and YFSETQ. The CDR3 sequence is CASTPRTGVEETQYF. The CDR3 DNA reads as TGCGCCAGCACCCCGAGGACAGGGGTGGAAGAGACCCAGTACTTC.

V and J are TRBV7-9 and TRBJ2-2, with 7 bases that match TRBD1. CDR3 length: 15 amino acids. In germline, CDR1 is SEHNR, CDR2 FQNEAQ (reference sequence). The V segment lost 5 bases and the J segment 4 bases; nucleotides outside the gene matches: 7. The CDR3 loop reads CASSARQGGTGELFF. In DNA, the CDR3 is TGTGCCAGCAGCGCTCGACAGGGTGGCACCGGGGAGCTGTTTTTT.

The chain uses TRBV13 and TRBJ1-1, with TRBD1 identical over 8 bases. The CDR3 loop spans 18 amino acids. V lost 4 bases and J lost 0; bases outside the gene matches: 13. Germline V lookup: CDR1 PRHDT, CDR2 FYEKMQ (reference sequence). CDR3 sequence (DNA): TGTGCCAGCAGCTCAACAACGGGACAGGTGGGAATGAACACTGAAGCTTTCTTT. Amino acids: CASSSTTGQVGMNTEAFF.

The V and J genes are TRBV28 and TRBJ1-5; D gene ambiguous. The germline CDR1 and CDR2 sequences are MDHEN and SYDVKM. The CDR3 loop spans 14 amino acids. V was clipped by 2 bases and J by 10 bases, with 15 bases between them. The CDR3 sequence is CASSLTVLLGPQHF. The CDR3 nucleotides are TGTGCCAGCAGTTTAACCGTTCTACTAGGACCCCAGCATTTT.

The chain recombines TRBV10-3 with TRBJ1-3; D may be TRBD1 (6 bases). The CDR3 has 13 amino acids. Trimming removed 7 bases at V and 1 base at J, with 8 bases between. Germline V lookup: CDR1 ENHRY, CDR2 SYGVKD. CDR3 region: CAIMRGSGNTIYF. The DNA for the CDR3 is TGTGCCATCATGAGGGGGTCTGGAAACACCATATATTTT.

The CDR3 reads CASSLTGTVNSPLHF. DNA for the CDR3: TGTGCCAGCAGCTTAACCGGGACAGTTAATTCACCCCTCCACTTT. This rearrangement joins TRBV7-3 to TRBJ1-6, with 7 bases matching TRBD1. This CDR3 region has 15 residues. CDR1 is SGHTA and CDR2 is FQGTGA in the germline V gene. V lost 0 bases, J lost 6 bases, and 2 bases stayed unmatched. Looking up the rest from reference TRBV7-3 and TRBJ1-6 gives the full variable domain: GAGVSQTPSNKVTEKGKYVELRCDPISGHTALYWYRQSLGQGPEFLIYFQGTGAADDSGLPNDRFFAVRPEGSVSTLKIQRTERGDSAVYLCASSLTGTVNSPLHFGNGTRLTVT.

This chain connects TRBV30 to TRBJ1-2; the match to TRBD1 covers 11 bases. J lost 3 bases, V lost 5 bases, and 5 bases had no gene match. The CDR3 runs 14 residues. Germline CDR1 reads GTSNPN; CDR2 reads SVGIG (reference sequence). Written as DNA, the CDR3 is TGTGCCTGGTATAGGACAGGGGGCGACTATGGCTACACCTTC. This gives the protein CAWYRTGGDYGYTF.

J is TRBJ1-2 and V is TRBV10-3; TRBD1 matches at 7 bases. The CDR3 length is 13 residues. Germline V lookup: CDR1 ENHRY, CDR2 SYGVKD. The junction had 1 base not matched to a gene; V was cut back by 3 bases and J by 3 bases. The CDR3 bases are TGTGCCATCAGTGATACAGGGGACTATGGCTACACCTTC. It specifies CAISDTGDYGYTF.

The CDR3: CASSTDGVYNEQFF. The CDR3, as DNA: TGTGCCAGCAGCACTGACGGGGTCTACAATGAGCAGTTCTTC. V and J are TRBV7-8 and TRBJ2-1; perhaps TRBD2 as D (5 bases). The CDR3 has 14 amino acids. V was clipped by 5 bases and J by 3 bases, with 11 bases between them. Germline-derived CDR1 and CDR2 are SGHVS and FQNEAQ.

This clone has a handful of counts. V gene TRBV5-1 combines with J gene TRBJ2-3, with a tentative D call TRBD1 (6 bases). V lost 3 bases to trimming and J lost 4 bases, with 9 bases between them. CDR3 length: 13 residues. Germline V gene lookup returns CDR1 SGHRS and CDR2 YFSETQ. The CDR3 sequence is CASSSPGADTQYF. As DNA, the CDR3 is TGCGCCAGCAGCTCGCCAGGGGCAGATACGCAGTATTTT.

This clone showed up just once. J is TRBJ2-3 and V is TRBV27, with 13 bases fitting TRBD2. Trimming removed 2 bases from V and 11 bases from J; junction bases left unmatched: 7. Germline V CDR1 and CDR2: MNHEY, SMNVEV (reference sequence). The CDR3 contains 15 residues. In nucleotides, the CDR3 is TGTGCCAGCAGTTTAGGGACTAGCGGGGAGCATCAGCAGTATTTT. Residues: CASSLGTSGEHQQYF.

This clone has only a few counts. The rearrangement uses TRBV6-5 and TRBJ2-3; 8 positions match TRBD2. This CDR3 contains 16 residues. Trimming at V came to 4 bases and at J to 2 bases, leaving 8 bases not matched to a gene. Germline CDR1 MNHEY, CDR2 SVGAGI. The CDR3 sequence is CASSSKRGRFTDTQYF. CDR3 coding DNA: TGTGCCAGCAGTTCAAAGCGGGGGAGGTTCACAGATACGCAGTATTTT.

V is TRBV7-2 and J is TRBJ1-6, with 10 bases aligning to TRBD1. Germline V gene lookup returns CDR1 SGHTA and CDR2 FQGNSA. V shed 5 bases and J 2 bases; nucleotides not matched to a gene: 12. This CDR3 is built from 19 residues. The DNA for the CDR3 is TGTGCCAGCAGCGCGAGACAGGGGGCGTTAATAACCTATAATTCACCCCTCCACTTT. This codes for CASSARQGALITYNSPLHF.